A selection of T cell receptor beta chains follows, all from one sample in a study of blood T cells in healthy people across ages. MiXCR, run by TCRdb on the 5' RACE reads, gives a single entry per CDR3 protein. The sample has about a million distinct CDR3 sequences; less than 45% are singletons. Material: blood. The receptors come from a man aged 18 to 29 in good health. The CDR3 runs from the conserved cysteine through the conserved F or W. Fields, in order: V gene, D gene, clone size, J gene, CDR3 DNA, CDR3 protein. D genes are given only for firm matches. Rows may omit the clone size; those that give it use once, few, many or a size class.

TRBV6-6	TRBD1	few	TRBJ1-4	TGTGCCAGCAGTGACAGGGACAAACTGTTTTTT	CASSDRDKLFF
TRBV12-3/TRBV12-4	TRBD1	NA	TRBJ2-7	TGTGCCAGCAGTTTATCAGGGGGCGGAATCAATGAGCAGTACTTC	CASSLSGGGINEQYF
TRBV14	NA	NA	TRBJ1-1	TGTGCCAGCAGCCAAAGTCTGGGTACTGAAGCTTTCTTT	CASSQSLGTEAFF
TRBV13	NA	NA	TRBJ1-6	TGTGCCAGCAGCTTAGGTCCGGGCAGGAGCTCCTATAATTCACCCCTCCACTTT	CASSLGPGRSSYNSPLHF
TRBV28	TRBD2	NA	TRBJ2-1	TGTGCCAGCAGTTTAGGGACTAGCGATCGCAATGAGCAGTTCTTC	CASSLGTSDRNEQFF
TRBV12-3/TRBV12-4	NA	few	TRBJ2-3	TGTGCCAGCAGTTTAGACGGGACCCGCACAGATACGCAGTATTTT	CASSLDGTRTDTQYF
TRBV6-2/TRBV6-3	TRBD2	NA	TRBJ2-3	TGTGCCAGCAGTTCCCGAAGGACTAGCGTCAAAGATACGCAGTATTTT	CASSSRRTSVKDTQYF
TRBV5-1	TRBD2	NA	TRBJ2-2	TGCGCCAGCAGCTCAAGAGCCGGGACTAGTGGCACCGGGGAGCTGTTTTTT	CASSSRAGTSGTGELFF
TRBV27	TRBD1	NA	TRBJ1-3	TGTGCCAGCAGACGGACAGGGGAGGCAGCGGGAAACACCATATATTTT	CASRRTGEAAGNTIYF
TRBV20-1	NA	few	TRBJ2-7	TGCAGTGCTAGAACTTCCAACCGGGAGAACGGAAGGCCCTACGAGCAGTACTTC	CSARTSNRENGRPYEQYF
TRBV29-1	TRBD1	few	TRBJ2-7	TGCAGCGTTCGATCACTGGGACAGGGTAGCGGCGAGCAGTACTTC	CSVRSLGQGSGEQYF
TRBV5-1	TRBD1	few	TRBJ2-5	TGCGCCAGCAGCCGGGACAGGGAATTCGTAGGCCAAGAGACCCAGTACTTC	CASSRDREFVGQETQYF
TRBV15	NA	NA	TRBJ1-6	TGTGCCACCAGCATAGTCCAAGGTTCACCCCTCCACTTT	CATSIVQGSPLHF
TRBV4-3	NA	few	TRBJ2-2	TGCGCCAGCAGCCCTCCCCCCCTGACCGGGGAGCTGTTTTTT	CASSPPPLTGELFF
TRBV21-1	NA	many	TRBJ1-2	TGTGCCAGCAGCAAAGCAGGCAAGCCTACACATGGCTACACCTTC	CASSKAGKPTHGYTF
TRBV5-1	NA	once	TRBJ2-5	TGCGCCAGCAGCGGATCTACGCTGGGAGAGCAGTACTTC	CASSGSTLGEQYF
TRBV7-9	TRBD2	few	TRBJ2-1	TGTGCCAGCAGCCCTCGGTTAGCGGGGATCAATGAGCAGTTCTTC	CASSPRLAGINEQFF
TRBV5-1	NA	few	TRBJ2-5	TGCGCCAGCAGCTTAGGGGACCCCCAAGAGACCCAGTACTTC	CASSLGDPQETQYF
TRBV9	NA	few	TRBJ1-4	TGTGCCAGCAGCCTTACCGATCCGGGAGAAAAACTGTTTTTT	CASSLTDPGEKLFF
TRBV4-3	NA	NA	TRBJ2-1	TGCGCCAGCAGCCAAGATAGGGGGGACTTCTTTCGTGAGCAGTTCTTC	CASSQDRGDFFREQFF
TRBV2	NA	NA	TRBJ2-1	TGTGCCAGCAGTGAAGCCGAATCGCCTCCAGATGAGCAGTTCTTC	CASSEAESPPDEQFF
TRBV10-3	TRBD2	NA	TRBJ2-6	TGTGCCATCAGGGGGGGGTTTGCTGGGGCCAACGTCCTGACTTTC	CAIRGGFAGANVLTF
TRBV11-2	NA	NA	TRBJ2-1	TGTGCCAGCACCCACGGGACCTACAATGAGCAGTTCTTC	CASTHGTYNEQFF
TRBV27	TRBD2	few	TRBJ2-3	TGTGCCAGCAGCCGACGCGGGACTAGCGGGGTCACAGATACGCAGTATTTT	CASSRRGTSGVTDTQYF
TRBV9	NA	few	TRBJ2-1	TGTGCCAGCAGCGTAGCTGGCGGGGAACCCGGTGAGCAGTTCTTC	CASSVAGGEPGEQFF
TRBV29-1	NA	few	TRBJ1-2	TGCAGCGTTGAAGATCGGGTTGGCTACACCTTC	CSVEDRVGYTF
TRBV20-1	NA	NA	TRBJ1-1	TGCAGTGCTAGTCACGGGACTGGAGGGGCTGAAGCTTTCTTT	CSASHGTGGAEAFF
TRBV7-2	NA	NA	TRBJ1-1	TGTGCCAGCAGCACCTTAACTGAAGCTTTCTTT	CASSTLTEAFF